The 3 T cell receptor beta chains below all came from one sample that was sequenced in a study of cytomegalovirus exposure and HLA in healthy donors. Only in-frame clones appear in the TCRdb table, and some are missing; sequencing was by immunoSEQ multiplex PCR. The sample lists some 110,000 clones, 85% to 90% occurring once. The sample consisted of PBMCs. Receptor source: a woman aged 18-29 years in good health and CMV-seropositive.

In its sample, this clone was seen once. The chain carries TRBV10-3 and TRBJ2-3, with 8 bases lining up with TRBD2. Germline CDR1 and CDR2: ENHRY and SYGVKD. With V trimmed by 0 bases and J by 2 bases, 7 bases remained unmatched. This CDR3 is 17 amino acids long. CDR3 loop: CAISESQRTSLTDTQYF. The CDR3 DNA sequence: TGTGCCATCAGTGAGTCGCAGCGGACTAGCCTCACAGATACGCAGTATTTT.

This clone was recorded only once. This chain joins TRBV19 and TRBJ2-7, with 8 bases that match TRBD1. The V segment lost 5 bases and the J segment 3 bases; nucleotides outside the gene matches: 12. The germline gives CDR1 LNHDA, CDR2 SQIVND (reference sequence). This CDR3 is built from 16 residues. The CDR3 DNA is TGTGCCAGTAGTGTGGCCCCCGGGACAGGCCACTACGAGCAGTACTTC. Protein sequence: CASSVAPGTGHYEQYF.

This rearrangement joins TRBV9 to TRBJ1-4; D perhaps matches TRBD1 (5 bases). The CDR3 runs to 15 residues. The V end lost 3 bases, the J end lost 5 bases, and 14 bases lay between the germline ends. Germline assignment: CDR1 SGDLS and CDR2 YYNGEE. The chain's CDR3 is CASSALEGWNEKLFF. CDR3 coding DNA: TGTGCCAGCAGCGCGCTGGAGGGGTGGAATGAAAAACTGTTTTTT.